This TCR beta chain was sequenced during a study of cytomegalovirus exposure and HLA in healthy donors. General study findings and limits: A link between a missense DCLRE1C variant and TCR beta V- and J-gene trimming emerged from a later analysis. Presence/absence analyses assumed roughly uniform sequencing depth across donors, which may not hold.

A note on this clone: Its antigen is undetermined.

The study ran its PCR with 60 Vbeta and 13 Jbeta primers. Sequenced by immunoSEQ multiplex PCR; TCRdb stores in-frame clones only, minus some. The sample includes under 200,000 clones, 81% of them seen just once. This receptor was obtained from a man aged 45-65 years in good health and CMV-seronegative. The sequencing input was PBMCs.

In DNA, the CDR3 is TGTGCCAGCAGTTACTCGAAGGGGCAGCTATTCTACGAGCAGTACTTC. Translated: CASSYSKGQLFYEQYF. This chain links TRBV6-5 with TRBJ2-7; perhaps TRBD1 as D (5 bases). The CDR3 has 16 amino acids. Trimming stripped 0 bases from V and 3 bases from J, with 15 bases between. Germline lookup yields CDR1 MNHEY and CDR2 SVGAGI.